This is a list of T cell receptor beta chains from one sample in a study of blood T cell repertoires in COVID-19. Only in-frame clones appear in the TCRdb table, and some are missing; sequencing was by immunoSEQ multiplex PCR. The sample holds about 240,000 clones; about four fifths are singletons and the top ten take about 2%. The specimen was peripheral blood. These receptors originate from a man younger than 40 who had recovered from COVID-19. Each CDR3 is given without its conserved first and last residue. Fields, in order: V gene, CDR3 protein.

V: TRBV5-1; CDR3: ASSLALETGELF
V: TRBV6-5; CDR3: ASRRDSNYGYT
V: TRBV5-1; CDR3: ASRGMQGHNEQF
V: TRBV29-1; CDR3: SVVTGSRNYGYT
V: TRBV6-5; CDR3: ASSTGTPYGYT
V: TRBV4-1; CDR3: ASSQTGTGATDTQY
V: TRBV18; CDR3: ASSPRGGDQPQH
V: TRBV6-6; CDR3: ATDSGLADYNEQF
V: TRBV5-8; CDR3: ASSLGDLIGGLGEKLF
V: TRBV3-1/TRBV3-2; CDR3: ASSQAHQGAEAF
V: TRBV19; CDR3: ASSILAGGFNEQF
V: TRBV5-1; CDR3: ASSSGQTNTGELF
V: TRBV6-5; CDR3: ASSYSPPTAGTEAF
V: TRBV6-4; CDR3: ASSDMSGELF
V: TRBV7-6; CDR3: ASSLGRAGATDTQY
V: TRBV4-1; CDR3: ASSQGTGVYNEQF
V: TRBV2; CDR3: ASSLLNQPQH
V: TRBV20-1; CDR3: SATTTGIQY
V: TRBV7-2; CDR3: ASSFTGTDTQY
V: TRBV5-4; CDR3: ASSVSTGNTDTQY
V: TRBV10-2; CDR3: ASSSTDRGPGYT
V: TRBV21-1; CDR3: ASRPRAGGKNEQF
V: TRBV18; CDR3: ASSAGQTNYGYT
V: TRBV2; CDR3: ASSDGQAFQETQY
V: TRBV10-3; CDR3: AISDKRANEQF
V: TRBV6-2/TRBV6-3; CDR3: ASSSYLVAGAQH
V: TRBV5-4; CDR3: ASSREGAETQY
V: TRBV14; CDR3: ASSQNSNTGELF
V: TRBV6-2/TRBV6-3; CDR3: ASSYWGQSTDTQY
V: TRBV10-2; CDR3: ASSGTGGGELF
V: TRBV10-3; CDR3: AISESVLRNPSGEQY
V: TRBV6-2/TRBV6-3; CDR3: ASSHQTHEQY
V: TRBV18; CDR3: ASSRAPSTDTQY
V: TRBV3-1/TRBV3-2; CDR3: ASSQRSGLQPQH
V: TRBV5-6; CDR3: ASSSPAGQPNTEAF
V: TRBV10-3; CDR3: AISESGALSGNTIY
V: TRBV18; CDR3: ASSPPEDVYQETQY
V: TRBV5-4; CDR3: ASSLSRGGPYNEQF
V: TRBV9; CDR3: ASSREGAGNTIY
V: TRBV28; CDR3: ASSLGGQGTYGYT
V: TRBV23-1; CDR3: ASSHIVRSSLYGYT
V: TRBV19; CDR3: ASSSHSGGEQF
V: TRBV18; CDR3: ASSPPGGDMNTEAF
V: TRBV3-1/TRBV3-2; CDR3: ASSQDGGGGYT
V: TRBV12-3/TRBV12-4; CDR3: ASSHHHGAQY
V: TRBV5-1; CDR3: ASSRVGQSPTGELF
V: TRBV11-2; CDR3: ASSGYKGTPQETQY
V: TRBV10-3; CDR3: AISDGTERFPQH
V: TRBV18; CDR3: ASSPLGASKADTQY
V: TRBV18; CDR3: ASSPGVMLGTEAF
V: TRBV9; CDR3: ASSESGAGYGYT
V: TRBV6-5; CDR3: ASSYSRQVLGNTIY
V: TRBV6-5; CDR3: ASSYLHGAQY
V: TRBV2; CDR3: ASSDLGFETQY